This TCR beta chain was sequenced in a study of blood T cell repertoires in COVID-19. Sequencing used immunoSEQ multiplex PCR; TCRdb keeps in-frame clones, though not all of them. Of roughly 430,000 clones detected, 88% appear once; the ten largest clones hold over 2%. This clone was counted once. Participants were placed into cohorts based on the clinical history they reported. The source is a woman in her 40s with acute COVID-19. The sequenced sample consisted of PBMCs or T cells enriched from blood (not recorded which).

Here the CDR3 reads CASSPDRGYGYTF. CDR3 DNA: TGTGCCAGCAGTCCTGACAGGGGATATGGCTACACCTTC. The V and J genes are TRBV7-9 and TRBJ1-2, with 8 positions matching TRBD1. In germline, CDR1 is SEHNR, CDR2 FQNEAQ (reference sequence). V shed 6 bases and J 5 bases; nucleotides not matched to a gene: 5. The CDR3 runs to 13 residues.